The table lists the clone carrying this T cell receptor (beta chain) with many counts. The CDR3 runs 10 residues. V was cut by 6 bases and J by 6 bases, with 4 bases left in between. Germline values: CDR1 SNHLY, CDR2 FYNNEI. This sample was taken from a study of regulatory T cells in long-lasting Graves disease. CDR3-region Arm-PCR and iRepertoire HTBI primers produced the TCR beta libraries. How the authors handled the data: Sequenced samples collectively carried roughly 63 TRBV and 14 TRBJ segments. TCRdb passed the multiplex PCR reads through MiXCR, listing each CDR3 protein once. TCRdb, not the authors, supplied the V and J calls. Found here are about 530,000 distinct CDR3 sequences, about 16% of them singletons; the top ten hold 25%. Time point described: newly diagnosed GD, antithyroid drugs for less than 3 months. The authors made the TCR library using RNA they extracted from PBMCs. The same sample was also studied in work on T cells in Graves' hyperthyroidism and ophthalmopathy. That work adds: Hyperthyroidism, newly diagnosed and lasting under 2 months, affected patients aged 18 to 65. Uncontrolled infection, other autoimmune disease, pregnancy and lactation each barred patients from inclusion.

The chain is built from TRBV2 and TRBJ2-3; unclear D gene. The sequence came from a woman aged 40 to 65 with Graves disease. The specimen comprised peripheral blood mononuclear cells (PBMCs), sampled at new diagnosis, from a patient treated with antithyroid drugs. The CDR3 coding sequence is TGTGCCAGCAGGGACGATACGCAGTATTTT. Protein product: CASRDDTQYF.